This entry concerns a single T cell receptor (beta chain). Its target is not known. The data were obtained in a study of radiotherapy plus CTLA-4 blockade in lung cancer. Study details: Among patients, over 15% showed objective responses, and over 30% had disease control. Findings of the study overall: Reports identified early blood T cell clone dynamics, with interferon-beta, as the best response predictor. TCR clones from tumors expanded in blood after radiotherapy plus ipilimumab.

Chemo-refractory metastatic non-small-cell lung cancer patients were treated with focal radiation plus CTLA-4 blockade with ipilimumab. The table came from immunoSEQ multiplex PCR; TCRdb's copy has only in-frame clones and leaves some out. The table includes 70,000 to 90,000 clones, around 86% detected once. The germline V and J ends were trimmed by 1 base and 0 bases, with 7 bases remaining between them. The germline V gene has CDR1 SGHAT and CDR2 FQNNGV. The CDR3 sequence is 15 residues long. J is TRBJ1-5 and V is TRBV11-2, with a possible D match to TRBD1 (5 bases). Sequences were derived from peripheral blood, sampled from a patient treated with radiotherapy plus ipilimumab. The sequence was obtained from a human donor with non-small cell lung cancer who had stable disease on radiotherapy plus ipilimumab. The CDR3 DNA sequence: TGTGCCAGCAGCTTAGGGCAGGGTAGCAATCAGCCCCAGCATTTT. Its translation: CASSLGQGSNQPQHF.